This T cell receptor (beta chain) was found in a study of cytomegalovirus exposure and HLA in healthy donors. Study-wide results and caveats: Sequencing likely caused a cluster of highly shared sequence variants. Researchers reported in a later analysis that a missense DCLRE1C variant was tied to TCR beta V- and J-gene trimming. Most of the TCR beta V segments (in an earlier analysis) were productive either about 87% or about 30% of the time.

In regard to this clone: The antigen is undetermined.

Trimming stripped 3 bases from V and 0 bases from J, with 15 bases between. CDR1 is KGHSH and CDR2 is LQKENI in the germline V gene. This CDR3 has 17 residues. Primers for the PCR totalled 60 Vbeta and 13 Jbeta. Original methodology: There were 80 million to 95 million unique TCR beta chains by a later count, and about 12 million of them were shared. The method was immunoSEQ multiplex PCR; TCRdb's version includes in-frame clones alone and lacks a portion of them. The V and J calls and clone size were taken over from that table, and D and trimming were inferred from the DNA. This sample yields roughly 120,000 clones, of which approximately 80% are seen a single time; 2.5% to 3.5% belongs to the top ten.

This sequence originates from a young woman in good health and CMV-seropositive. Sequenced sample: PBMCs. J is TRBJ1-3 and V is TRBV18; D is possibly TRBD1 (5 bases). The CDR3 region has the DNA TGTGCCAGCTCACCCCGCGCAGCGGGGCTCTCTGGAAACACCATATATTTT. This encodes CASSPRAAGLSGNTIYF.